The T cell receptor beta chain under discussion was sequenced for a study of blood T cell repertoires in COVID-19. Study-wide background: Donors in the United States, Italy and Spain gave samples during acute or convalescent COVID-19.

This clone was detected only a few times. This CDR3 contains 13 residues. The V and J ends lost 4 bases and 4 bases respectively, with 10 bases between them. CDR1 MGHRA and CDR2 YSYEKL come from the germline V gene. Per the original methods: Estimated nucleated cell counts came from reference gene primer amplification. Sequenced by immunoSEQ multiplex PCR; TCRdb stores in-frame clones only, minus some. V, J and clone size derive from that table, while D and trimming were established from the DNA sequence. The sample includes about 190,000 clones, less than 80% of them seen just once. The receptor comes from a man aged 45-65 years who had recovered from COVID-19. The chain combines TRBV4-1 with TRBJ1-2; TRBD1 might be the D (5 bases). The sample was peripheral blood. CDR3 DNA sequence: TGCGCCAGCAGCCCAGGAGACAGCTATGGCTACACCTTC. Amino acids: CASSPGDSYGYTF.